This TCR beta chain is from a study of cytomegalovirus exposure and HLA in healthy donors. PCR amplification relied on 60 Vbeta primers (plus 13 Jbeta primers). The data were produced by immunoSEQ multiplex PCR, yet TCRdb's version contains in-frame clones alone and is incomplete. The sample consists of about 190,000 clones, around 79% of them appearing once. Germline CDR1 LNHDA, CDR2 SQIVND (reference sequence). After removal of 6 bases from V and 8 bases from J, the junction contained 27 bases not matched to a gene. The CDR3 has 19 residues. The clonotype originates from a woman aged 50 to 60 in good health and CMV-seronegative. The rearrangement uses TRBV19 and TRBJ1-2, with TRBD1 identical over 7 bases. Material for sequencing was PBMCs. The CDR3 DNA reads as TGTGCCAGTAGATGGGGTTCTGACAGGGCTCGTCCCCCGTCGCGGGGCTACACCTTC. It is translated as CASRWGSDRARPPSRGYTF.